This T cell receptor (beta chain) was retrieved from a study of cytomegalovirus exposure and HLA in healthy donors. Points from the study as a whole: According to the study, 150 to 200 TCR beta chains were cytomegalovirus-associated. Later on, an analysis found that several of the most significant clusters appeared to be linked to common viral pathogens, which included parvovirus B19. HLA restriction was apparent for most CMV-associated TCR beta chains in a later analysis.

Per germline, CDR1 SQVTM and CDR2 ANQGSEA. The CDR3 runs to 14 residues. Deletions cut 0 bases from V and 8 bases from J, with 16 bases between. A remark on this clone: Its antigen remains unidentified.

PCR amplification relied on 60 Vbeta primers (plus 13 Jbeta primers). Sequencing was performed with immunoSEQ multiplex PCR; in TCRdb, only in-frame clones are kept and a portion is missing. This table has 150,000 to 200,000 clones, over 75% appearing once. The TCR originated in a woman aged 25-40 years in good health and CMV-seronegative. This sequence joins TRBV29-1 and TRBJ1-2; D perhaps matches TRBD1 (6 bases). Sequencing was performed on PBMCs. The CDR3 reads CSVEDKGGAPGYTF. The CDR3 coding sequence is TGCAGCGTTGAAGACAAAGGGGGGGCGCCCGGCTACACCTTC.